This TCR beta chain originates from a study of T cells in Graves' hyperthyroidism and ophthalmopathy. This clonotype was picked up many times. There were TCR beta CDR3 regions amplified from RNA transcripts. HTBI primers were employed in a first-round RT-PCR of the TCR CDR3. TCRdb recomputed calls from the multiplex PCR reads with MiXCR, one row per CDR3 protein. The sample gives roughly 500,000 distinct CDR3 sequences, 35% to 50% of which show up once; 44% is in the top ten. The V end lost 0 bases, the J end lost 2 bases, and 14 bases lay between the germline ends. The CDR3 covers 16 residues. The germline gives CDR1 SGHVS, CDR2 FNYEAQ.

The source of this sequence is an adult woman with Graves' disease, either hyperthyroidism or ophthalmopathy (not recorded which). The sequencing input was peripheral blood or thyroid tissue (not recorded which). The chain links TRBV7-6 to TRBJ2-7; TRBD1 or TRBD2 may be the D gene (5 bases each). The CDR3 protein is CASSLASRDGTYEQYF. As DNA, the CDR3 is TGTGCCAGCAGCTTAGCTAGCCGGGACGGTACCTACGAGCAGTACTTC.